This T cell receptor (beta chain) stems from a study of PD-L1 blockade in urothelial cancer. About the study: A median approximately 150,000 T cells were found in blood samples.

Germline V gene sequence: CDR1 DFQATT, CDR2 SNEGSKA (reference sequence). The CDR3 runs 10 residues. Samples were collected from each patient before treatment and during treatment. Each patient gave between 1 and 8 of them in total. This clone was observed a handful of times. PCRs each included synthetic TCR analog templates spiked in. The protocol was immunoSEQ multiplex PCR, while the TCRdb copy is restricted to in-frame clones and leaves out a portion. The sample includes roughly 90,000 clones, over 90% of them seen just once. This TCR was recovered from a man in his 60s with urothelial cancer. J is TRBJ2-5 and V is TRBV20-1; TRBD2 might be the D (5 bases). Source: PBMCs, taken around atezolizumab (anti-PD-L1) treatment. The CDR3 nucleotides are TGCAGCGGGGTACGGGAGACCCAGTACTTC. This gives the protein CSGVRETQYF.